In its sample, the clone carrying this T cell receptor beta chain was seen once. Antigen specificity is unknown. The data derive from a study of cytomegalovirus exposure and HLA in healthy donors. The assay was immunoSEQ multiplex PCR, and TCRdb's table has in-frame clones only and misses some. The profile shows over 60,000 clones, about 96% of them singletons. Notes on the study in general: Some TCR beta chains (more than 150 of them) were listed as cytomegalovirus-associated. Rarity held for most TCR sequences, but there were some public TCRs that occurred in many donors.

The germline CDR1 and CDR2 sequences are MNHEY and SMNVEV (reference sequence). This CDR3 is built from 13 residues. With 5 bases clipped from V and 4 bases from J, the junction kept 5 bases outside the gene matches. This receptor was identified in a man younger than 30 in good health and CMV-seronegative. The specimen sequenced was PBMCs. The genes are TRBV27 and TRBJ2-7; 7 positions match TRBD1. The CDR3 DNA reads TGTGCCAGCAGTCTGGGACAGCGGTACGAGCAGTACTTC. It specifies CASSLGQRYEQYF.